The 2 T cell receptor beta chains listed next were all sequenced from one sample in a study of T cell changes during pregnancy in multiple sclerosis (dated by TCRdb to between 2018 and 2021). The library was produced with the immunoSEQ multiplex PCR assay. Not all clones reach the TCRdb copy of this immuneACCESS table, which keeps in-frame sequences only. Checked studies attribute under half of the gap to unresolved V genes and leave the rest unexplained. The sample table shows 30,000 or so clones, and around 85% are seen once. Under 9.5% of the sample belongs to the ten largest clones. The sample in question was CD8+ T cells from peripheral blood mononuclear cells, obtained after pregnancy. The origin of the receptors is a female donor with multiple sclerosis, enrolled in a pregnancy study.

This clone is large (0.1 to 1%). This chain connects TRBV27 to TRBJ2-4, with unresolved D. This CDR3 is built from 16 residues. V was shortened by 6 bases and J by 0 bases, with 15 bases between the two germline ends. Germline loops: CDR1 MNHEY, CDR2 SMNVEV (reference sequence). The CDR3 loop reads CASSLSQALAKNIQYF. The CDR3, as DNA: TGTGCCAGCAGCCTGAGCCAGGCCCTAGCCAAAAACATTCAGTACTTC.

This chain joins TRBV7-2 and TRBJ1-1, with a tentative D call TRBD1 (5 bases). This CDR3 is built from 13 residues. Trimming removed 5 bases at V and 5 bases at J, with 12 bases between. Per germline, CDR1 SGHTA and CDR2 FQGNSA. Here the CDR3 reads CASSPLGGTEAFF. CDR3 DNA sequence: TGTGCCAGCAGCCCCTTGGGGGGGACTGAAGCTTTCTTT.